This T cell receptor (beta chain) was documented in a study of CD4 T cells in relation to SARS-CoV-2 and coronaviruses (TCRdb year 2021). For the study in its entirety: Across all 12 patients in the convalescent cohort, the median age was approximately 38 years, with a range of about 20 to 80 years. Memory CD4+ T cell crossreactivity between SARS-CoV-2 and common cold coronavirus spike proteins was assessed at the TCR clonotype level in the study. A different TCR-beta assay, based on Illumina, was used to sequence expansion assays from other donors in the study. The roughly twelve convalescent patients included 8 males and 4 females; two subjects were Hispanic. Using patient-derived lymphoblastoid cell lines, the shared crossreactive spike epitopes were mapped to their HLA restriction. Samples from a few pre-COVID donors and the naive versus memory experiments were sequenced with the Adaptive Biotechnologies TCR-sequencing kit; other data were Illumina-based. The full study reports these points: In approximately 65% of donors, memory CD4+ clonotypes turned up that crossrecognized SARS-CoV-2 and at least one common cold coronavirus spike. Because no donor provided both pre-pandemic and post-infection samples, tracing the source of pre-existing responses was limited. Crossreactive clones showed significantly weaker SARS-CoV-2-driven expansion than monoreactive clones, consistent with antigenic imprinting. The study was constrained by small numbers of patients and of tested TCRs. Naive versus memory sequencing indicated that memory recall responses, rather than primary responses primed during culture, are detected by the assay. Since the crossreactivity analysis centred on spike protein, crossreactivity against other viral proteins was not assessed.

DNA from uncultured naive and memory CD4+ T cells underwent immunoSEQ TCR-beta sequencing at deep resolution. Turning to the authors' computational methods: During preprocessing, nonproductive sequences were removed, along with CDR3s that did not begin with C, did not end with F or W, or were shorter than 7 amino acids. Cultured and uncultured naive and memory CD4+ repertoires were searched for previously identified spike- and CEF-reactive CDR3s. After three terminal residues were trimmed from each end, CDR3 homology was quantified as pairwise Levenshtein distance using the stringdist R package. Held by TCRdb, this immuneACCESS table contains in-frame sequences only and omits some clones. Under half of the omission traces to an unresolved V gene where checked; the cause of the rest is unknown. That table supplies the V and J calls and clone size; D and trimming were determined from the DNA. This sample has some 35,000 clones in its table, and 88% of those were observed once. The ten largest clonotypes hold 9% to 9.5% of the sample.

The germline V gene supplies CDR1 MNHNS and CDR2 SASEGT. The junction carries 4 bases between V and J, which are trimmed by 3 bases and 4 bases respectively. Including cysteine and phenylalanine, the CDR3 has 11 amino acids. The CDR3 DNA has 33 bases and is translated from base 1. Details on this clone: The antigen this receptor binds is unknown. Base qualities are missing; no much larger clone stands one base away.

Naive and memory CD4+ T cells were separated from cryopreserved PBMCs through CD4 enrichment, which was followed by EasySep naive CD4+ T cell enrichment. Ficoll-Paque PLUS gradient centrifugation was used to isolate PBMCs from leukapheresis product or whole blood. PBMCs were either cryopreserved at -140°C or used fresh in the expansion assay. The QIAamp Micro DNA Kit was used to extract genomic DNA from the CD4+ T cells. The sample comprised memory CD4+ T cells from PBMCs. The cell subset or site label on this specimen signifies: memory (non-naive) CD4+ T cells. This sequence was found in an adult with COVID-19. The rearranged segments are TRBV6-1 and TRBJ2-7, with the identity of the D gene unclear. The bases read TGTGCCAGCAGTGACAGATACGAGCAGTACTTC. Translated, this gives CASSDRYEQYF.